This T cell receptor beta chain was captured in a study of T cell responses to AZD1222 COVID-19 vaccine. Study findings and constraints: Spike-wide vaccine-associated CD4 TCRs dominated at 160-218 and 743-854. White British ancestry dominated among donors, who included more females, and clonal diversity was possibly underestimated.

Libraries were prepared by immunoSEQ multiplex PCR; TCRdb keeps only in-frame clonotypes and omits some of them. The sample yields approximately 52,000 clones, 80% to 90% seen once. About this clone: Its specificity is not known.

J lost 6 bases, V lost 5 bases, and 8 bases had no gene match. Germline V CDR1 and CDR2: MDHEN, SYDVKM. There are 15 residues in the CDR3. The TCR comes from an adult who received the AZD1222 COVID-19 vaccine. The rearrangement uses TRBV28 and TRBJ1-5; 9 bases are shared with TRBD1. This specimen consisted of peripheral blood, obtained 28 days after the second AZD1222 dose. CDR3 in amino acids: CASSQGQGFGQPQHF. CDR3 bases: TGTGCCAGCAGTCAAGGACAGGGGTTCGGTCAGCCCCAGCATTTT.